This T cell receptor beta chain was observed in a study of blood T cell repertoires in COVID-19. Study-level information: The study drew acute and convalescent COVID-19 samples from the United States, Italy and Spain. PBMCs, B-cell-depleted T cells, or T cells provided the cDNA or gDNA that made up the material.

CDR3 length equals 15 residues. Germline V CDR1 and CDR2: LGHNT, FRNRAP. V lost 6 bases and J 7 bases, leaving 21 bases between the germline ends. Clones were read by immunoSEQ multiplex PCR, and TCRdb kept only the in-frame ones, dropping some. The sample yields around 150,000 clones, 75% to 90% seen once. The clonotype originates from a woman aged 55-70 years with active or convalescent COVID-19. Sequencing was performed on peripheral blood. The gene calls are TRBV12-5 and TRBJ1-2; TRBD1 is a possible D gene (6 bases). The CDR3 coding sequence is TGTGCTAGTGGCGGTAATACAGGGTTAGGAGGTGGCTACACCTTC. Translating gives CASGGNTGLGGGYTF.